The source of this TCR beta chain is a study of blood T cell repertoires in COVID-19. Per the germline V gene, CDR1 is SGHAT and CDR2 is FQNNGV. The CDR3 consists of 11 residues. Deletions cut 9 bases from V and 2 bases from J, with 8 bases between. Authors' processing steps: The assay estimated nucleated cells by amplifying reference gene primers. The table came from immunoSEQ multiplex PCR; TCRdb's copy has only in-frame clones and leaves some out. Clone size and V and J calls were adopted from that table, with D and trimming inferred from the DNA. The sample lists hundreds of thousands of clones, more than 85% occurring once.

This chain uses TRBV11-2 with TRBJ2-7, with no clear D. The sample comprised peripheral blood. This receptor was taken from a man in his 60s with COVID-19, enrolled during active disease. CDR3 coding DNA: TGTGCCAGTGGCAGGACCTACGAGCAGTACTTC. It yields the protein CASGRTYEQYF.